This T cell receptor (beta chain) was obtained from a study of PD-1 blockade in classical Hodgkin lymphoma. Study outcomes and limitations: The repertoire differences lack a defined cause, possibly disease activity or prior therapy. Relative to healthy donors, newly diagnosed patients reportedly had lower baseline TCR diversity, which was reported as lower still in relapsed/refractory patients.

Note on this clone: Its antigen is not identified.

Time point described: newly diagnosed, previously untreated cHL patient sample. The authors purified CD4+ T cells from thawed PBMCs by magnetic negative selection. The comparison group had newly diagnosed, previously untreated classical Hodgkin lymphoma. Assay used: immunoSEQ multiplex PCR; TCRdb lists only in-frame clones, some missing. The table has approximately 23,000 clones, approximately 91% seen once; the top ten hold over 0.35%. Deletions cut 5 bases from V and 8 bases from J, with 15 bases between. Germline CDR1 reads GTSNPN; CDR2 reads SVGIG (reference sequence). The CDR3 has 12 amino acids.

Material for sequencing was CD4+ T cells from blood. The chain carries TRBV30 and TRBJ1-2; D perhaps matches TRBD1 (5 bases). This receptor was taken from a human donor with classical Hodgkin lymphoma. The CDR3 DNA is TGTGCCTGGTCCTCCAGGGAAAGAGGCTACACCTTC. Residues: CAWSSRERGYTF.